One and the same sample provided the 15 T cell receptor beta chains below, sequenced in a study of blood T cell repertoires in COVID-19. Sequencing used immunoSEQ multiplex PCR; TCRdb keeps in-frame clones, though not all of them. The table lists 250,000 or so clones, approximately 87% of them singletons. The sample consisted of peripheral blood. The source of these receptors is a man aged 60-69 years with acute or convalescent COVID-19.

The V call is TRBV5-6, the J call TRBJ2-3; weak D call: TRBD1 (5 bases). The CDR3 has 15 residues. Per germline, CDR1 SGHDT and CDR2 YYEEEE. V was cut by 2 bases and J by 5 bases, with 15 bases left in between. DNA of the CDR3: TGTGCCAGCAGCTTCAGAGGACCAGGGCTAGATACGCAGTATTTT. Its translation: CASSFRGPGLDTQYF. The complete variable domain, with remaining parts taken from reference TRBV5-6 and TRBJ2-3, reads DAGVTQSPTHLIKTRGQQVTLRCSPKSGHDTVSWYQQALGQGPQFIFQYYEEEERQRGNFPDRFSGHQFPNYSSELNVNALLLGDSALYLCASSFRGPGLDTQYFGPGTRLTVL.

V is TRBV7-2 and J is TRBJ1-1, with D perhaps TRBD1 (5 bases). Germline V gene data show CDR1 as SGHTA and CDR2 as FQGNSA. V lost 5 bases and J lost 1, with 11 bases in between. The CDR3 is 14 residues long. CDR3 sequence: CASSQGRPNTEAFF. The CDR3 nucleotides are TGTGCCAGCAGCCAGGGCAGGCCGAACACTGAAGCTTTCTTT.

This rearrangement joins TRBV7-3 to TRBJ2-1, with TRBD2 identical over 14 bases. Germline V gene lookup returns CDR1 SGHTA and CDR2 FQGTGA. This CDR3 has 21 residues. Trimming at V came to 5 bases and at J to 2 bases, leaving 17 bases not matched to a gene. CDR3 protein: CASSPTGGRGLAGDPYNEQFF. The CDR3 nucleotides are TGTGCCAGCAGCCCTACGGGGGGCAGGGGACTAGCGGGAGACCCCTACAATGAGCAGTTCTTC.

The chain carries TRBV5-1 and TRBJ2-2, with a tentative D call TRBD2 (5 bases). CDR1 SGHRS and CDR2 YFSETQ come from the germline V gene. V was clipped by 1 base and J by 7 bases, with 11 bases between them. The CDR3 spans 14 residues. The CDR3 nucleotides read TGCGCCAGCAGCTTGCGGGGTAATATCGGGGAGCTGTTTTTT. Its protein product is CASSLRGNIGELFF.

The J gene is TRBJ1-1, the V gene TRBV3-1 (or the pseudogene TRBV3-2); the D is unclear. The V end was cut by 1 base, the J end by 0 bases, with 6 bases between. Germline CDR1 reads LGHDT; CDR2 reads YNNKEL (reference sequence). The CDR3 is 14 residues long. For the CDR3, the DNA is TGTGCCAGCAGCCAAGGGTCGGTGAACACTGAAGCTTTCTTT. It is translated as CASSQGSVNTEAFF.

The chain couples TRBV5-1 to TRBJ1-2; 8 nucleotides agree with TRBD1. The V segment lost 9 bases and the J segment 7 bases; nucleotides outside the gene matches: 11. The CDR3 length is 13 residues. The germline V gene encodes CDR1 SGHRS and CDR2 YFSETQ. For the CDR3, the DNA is TGCGCCACCCGCCCGGGACAGGAATCTGGCTACACCTTC. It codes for CATRPGQESGYTF. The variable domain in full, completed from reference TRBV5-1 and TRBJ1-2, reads KAGVTQTPRYLIKTRGQQVTLSCSPISGHRSVSWYQQTPGQGLQFLFEYFSETQRNKGNFPGRFSGRQFSNSRSEMNVSTLELGDSALYLCATRPGQESGYTFGSGTRLTVV.

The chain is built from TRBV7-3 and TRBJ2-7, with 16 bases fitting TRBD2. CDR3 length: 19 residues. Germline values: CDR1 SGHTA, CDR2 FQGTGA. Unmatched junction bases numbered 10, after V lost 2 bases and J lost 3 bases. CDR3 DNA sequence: TGTGCCAGCAGCTTAGGACGATCCGGGACTAGCGGGAGGGTCTACGAGCAGTACTTC. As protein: CASSLGRSGTSGRVYEQYF.

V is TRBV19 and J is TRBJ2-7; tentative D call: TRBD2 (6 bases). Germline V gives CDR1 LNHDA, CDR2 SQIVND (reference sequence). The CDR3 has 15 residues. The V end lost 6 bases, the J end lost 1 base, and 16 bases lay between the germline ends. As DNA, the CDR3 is TGTGCCAGTAGCCCGACTCGGAGGGCTTCCTACGAGCAGTACTTC. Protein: CASSPTRRASYEQYF. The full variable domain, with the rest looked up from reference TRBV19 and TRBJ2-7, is DGGITQSPKYLFRKEGQNVTLSCEQNLNHDAMYWYRQDPGQGLRLIYYSQIVNDFQKGDIAEGYSVSREKKESFPLTVTSAQKNPTAFYLCASSPTRRASYEQYFGPGTRLTVT.

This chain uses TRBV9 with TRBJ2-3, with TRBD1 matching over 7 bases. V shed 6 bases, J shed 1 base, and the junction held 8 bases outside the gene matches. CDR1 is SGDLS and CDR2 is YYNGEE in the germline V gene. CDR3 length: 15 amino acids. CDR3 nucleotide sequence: TGTGCCAGCAACGTCGGGACAGAAGGCACAGATACGCAGTATTTT. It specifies CASNVGTEGTDTQYF. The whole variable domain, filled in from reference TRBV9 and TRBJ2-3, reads DSGVTQTPKHLITATGQRVTLRCSPRSGDLSVYWYQQSLDQGLQFLIQYYNGEERAKGNILERFSAQQFPDLHSELNLSSLELGDSALYFCASNVGTEGTDTQYFGPGTRLTVL.

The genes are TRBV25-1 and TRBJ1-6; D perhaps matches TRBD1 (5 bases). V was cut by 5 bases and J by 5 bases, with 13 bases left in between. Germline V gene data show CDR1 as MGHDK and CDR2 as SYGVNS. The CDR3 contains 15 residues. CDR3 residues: CASSNRQLNNSPLHF. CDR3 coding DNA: TGTGCCAGCAGTAATCGACAGCTAAATAATTCACCCCTCCACTTT.

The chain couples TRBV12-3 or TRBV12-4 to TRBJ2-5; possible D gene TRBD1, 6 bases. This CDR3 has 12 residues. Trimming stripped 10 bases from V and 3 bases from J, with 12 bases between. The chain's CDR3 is CATGQTEETQYF. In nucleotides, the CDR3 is TGTGCCACAGGACAGACCGAAGAGACCCAGTACTTC.

CDR3 sequence (DNA): TGTGCCAGCAGTGAGGGGGCGGGGGTTGACACTGAAGCTTTCTTT. It is translated as CASSEGAGVDTEAFF. The chain carries TRBV2 and TRBJ1-1; tentative D call: TRBD1 (6 bases). Germline values: CDR1 SNHLY, CDR2 FYNNEI. The CDR3 spans 15 residues. Deletions cut 3 bases from V and 3 bases from J, with 14 bases between.

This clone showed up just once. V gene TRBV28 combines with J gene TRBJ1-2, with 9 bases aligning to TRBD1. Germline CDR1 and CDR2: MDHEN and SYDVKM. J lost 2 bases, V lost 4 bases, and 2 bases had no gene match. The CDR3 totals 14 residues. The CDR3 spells CASSYGQGNYGYTF. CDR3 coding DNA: TGTGCCAGCAGTTACGGACAGGGGAACTATGGCTACACCTTC.

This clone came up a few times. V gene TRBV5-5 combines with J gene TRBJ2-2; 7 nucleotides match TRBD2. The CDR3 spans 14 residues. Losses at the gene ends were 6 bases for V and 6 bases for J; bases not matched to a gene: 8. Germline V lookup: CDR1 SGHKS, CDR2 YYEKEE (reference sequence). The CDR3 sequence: CASIRGGSAGELFF. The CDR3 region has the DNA TGTGCCAGCATTCGCGGGGGTTCCGCCGGGGAGCTGTTTTTT.

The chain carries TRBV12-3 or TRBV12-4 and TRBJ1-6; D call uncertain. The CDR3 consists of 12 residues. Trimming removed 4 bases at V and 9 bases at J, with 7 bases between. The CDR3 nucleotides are TGTGCCAGCAGTTGGGAGGTTTCACCCCTCCACTTT. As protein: CASSWEVSPLHF.